This T cell receptor (beta chain) emerged from a study of blood T cell repertoires in COVID-19. For the study at large: Italy, Spain and the United States were the sources of the convalescent and acute COVID-19 samples. Sample material is recorded as cDNA or gDNA derived from T cells, B-cell-depleted T cells, or PBMCs.

Assay used: immunoSEQ multiplex PCR; TCRdb lists only in-frame clones, some missing. The table records some 270,000 clones, 88% of them present only once. Participant-reported clinical history was the basis for cohort assignment. A COVID-19 case had been met by exposed participants during the 2 weeks before study entry. The trim removed 6 bases at V and 7 bases at J, leaving 17 bases unmatched. Per germline, CDR1 MNHEY and CDR2 SMNVEV (reference sequence). The CDR3 totals 17 residues. J is TRBJ1-3 and V is TRBV27, with 8 bases fitting TRBD1. The sequence was obtained from a woman aged 35 to 49 who had been exposed to COVID-19. Material: PBMCs or T cells enriched from blood (not recorded which). CDR3 loop: CASSPTGTGHIQNTIYF. Here the CDR3 DNA reads TGTGCCAGCAGCCCGACCGGGACAGGTCATATTCAGAACACCATATATTTT.